This TCR beta chain was retrieved from a study of shared clonotypes between healthy human individuals (dated by TCRdb to the early 2020s). Background for the entire study: The cohort comprised a couple of women and a few men aged 18 to 49 years. Libraries were prepared and TCR repertoires were sequenced by different laboratories using diverse techniques, in order to increase sequencing depth and limit assay-specific biases. Between about 0.85 and 9.5 billion PBMCs per donor were obtained by leukapheresis. Blood TCR repertoires of a handful of healthy adults were deeply sequenced to estimate repertoire size and the extent of clonotype sharing between individuals. Per donor, three plates each were used for CD4 naive and CD4 memory, two for CD8 naive, and one for CD8 memory.

Inclusive of the bounding cysteine and phenylalanine, the CDR3 is 15 residues long. Only the CDR3 region is kept as DNA, spanning 45 bases read in frame from base 1. V is reduced by 4 bases and J by 3 bases, leaving a spacing of 13 bases between them. The germline V gene (reference sequence) yields SEHNR for CDR1 and FQNEAQ for CDR2. What the authors observed across the whole study: Across four donors, 5% to 6% of naive CD4, roughly 3.3% of naive CD8, 2% to 2.5% of memory CD4, and approximately 0.4% of memory CD8 clonotypes were shared. Even with the large sequencing depth, rarefaction of the sorted-subset datasets indicated that sequencing was incomplete. Pairwise subsampling led to the expectation that sequencing depth would affect the degree of clonotype sharing among donors. Compared with non-shared clonotypes, clonotypes shared by all four sorted-subset donors had higher generation probabilities. Estimated clonotype richness was generally larger for naive than for memory subsets. Sampling was limited to blood, and TCR repertoires in tissue likely differ from TCR repertoires in blood. The small number of donors limited the genetic and exposure-history diversity represented.

Using the deep immunoSEQ assay, multiplex PCR amplified TCR CDR3 regions from genomic DNA. Genomic DNA extracted from each cell subset was distributed evenly over all wells of several immunoSEQ 96-well plates, and each plate served as one replicate. For sorted subsets, around 0.2 ug of genomic DNA, equivalent to some 30,000 T cell genomes, went into each replicate PCR. Purified libraries were measured with a Qubit 3.0 fluorometer, size-checked on a Bioanalyzer 2100, and measured again with the KAPA Library Quantification kit. A separate single-read 150-cycle Illumina NextSeq 550 flow cell was used to sequence each immunoSEQ 96-well plate. On the study's bioinformatics: Because the immunoSEQ output included only junctional sequences and no quality scores, the filtering could not be the same as the filtering used for full-length reads. To assign V/J genes and CDR3, sequences were annotated against IMGT germline references using PyIR, a Python wrapper for IgBLAST v1.9. Any read was removed if the V/J assignment was weak (E-value above 1e-6), the CDR3 was missing, or the read contained stop codons, out-of-frame junctions, or ambiguous translated residues. V3J clonotypes were defined as sequences sharing the same inferred V gene, J gene, and CDR3 amino acid sequence. Percentage overlap between repertoires was computed as shared unique clonotypes divided by the size of the smaller repertoire. RTK rarefaction, the Chao1 estimator, and Recon v2.1 estimates of unobserved clonotypes were used to assess repertoire richness. OLGA was used to compute generation probabilities for all TCRbeta clonotypes that the gDNA method yielded from several donors. TCRdb holds this immuneACCESS table with in-frame rearrangements only. Some clones are missing; in checked studies, unresolved V genes explain under half, and the rest has no known cause. The D gene and trimming were derived from the DNA, and the V and J assignments and clone size from that table. Counted in this sample were more than 400,000 clones; around 96% of them appeared once. The ten largest clones represent about 0.057% of the sample.

Healthy HIV-negative adults with no recently reported acute infections or vaccinations were included as donors. Every donor was a Caucasian adult living in Nashville, Tennessee, USA. Magnetic negative selection was used to enrich CD4+ T cells, after which naive cells were positively selected on CD45RA and the negative fraction became the memory subset. After blood collection by leukapheresis, PBMCs were isolated using Ficoll-Histopaque density gradient centrifugation and then cryopreserved in the vapor phase of liquid nitrogen. Purity and quantity of every magnetically sorted T cell population were checked by analytical flow cytometry. From each sorted fraction, genomic DNA was isolated and quantified by UV absorbance on a Nanodrop 2000c. In regard to this clone: Its target antigen remains unknown. Base-call qualities are not available, and no considerably larger clone is one nucleotide away.

The V and J genes are TRBV7-9 and TRBJ2-1; a tentative D call is TRBD2 (6 bases match). Material: naive CD4+ T cells sorted from blood. The intended sense of this specimen's cell subset or site label: CD45RA+ positively selected. The receptor was derived from a woman aged 25 to 39 in good health. The nucleotide sequence is given as TGTGCCAGCAGCTCTGCGGGACCCCTCTACAATGAGCAGTTCTTC. The translation is CASSSAGPLYNEQFF.